This T cell receptor (beta chain) emerged from a study of read filtering for tumor transcriptome and immune sequencing. This clonotype was recorded at least ten times. From roughly 400 ng of RNA, a library with molecular barcoded alpha/delta and beta/gamma adaptors was made. TCRdb fed the reads into MiXCR, producing one record per CDR3 protein. The table has under 150,000 distinct CDR3 sequences, less than 15% seen once. Germline CDR1 is MNHEY and CDR2 is SVGAGI. V shed 4 bases and J shed 4 bases, with 7 bases lying between them. CDR3 size: 12 residues. The sample consisted of a population of CD138-negative cells sorted from bone marrow. This rearrangement joins TRBV6-5 to TRBJ2-5; D may correspond to TRBD1 or TRBD2 (5 bases each). The TCR was taken from a donor over 35 with multiple myeloma. The chain's CDR3 is CASSFGGETQYF. CDR3 DNA sequence: TGTGCCAGCAGTTTTGGGGGAGAGACCCAGTACTTC.